This passage covers 32 T cell receptor beta chains from one sample sequenced in a study of blood T cell repertoires in COVID-19. TCRdb keeps only in-frame clones here, not all; method: immunoSEQ multiplex PCR. The repertoire holds over 200,000 clones, with roughly 80% as singletons. Sequences were obtained from peripheral blood. The receptor source for this set is an elderly woman with active or convalescent COVID-19.

V is TRBV9 and J is TRBJ2-2; TRBD1 is a possible D gene (6 bases). The CDR3 sequence is 17 residues long. CDR1 is SGDLS, CDR2 YYNGEE, per germline. V lost 1 base and J lost 1, with 14 bases in between. This CDR3 is CASSVYLGHQNTGELFF. CDR3 bases: TGTGCCAGCAGCGTATACTTGGGACACCAGAACACCGGGGAGCTGTTTTTT.

V gene TRBV25-1 combines with J gene TRBJ2-1, with D perhaps TRBD2 (6 bases). Germline lookup yields CDR1 MGHDK and CDR2 SYGVNS. This CDR3 contains 14 residues. Trimming removed 5 bases at V and 6 bases at J, with 14 bases between. The CDR3 bases are TGTGCCAGCAGTTTTCCGGGAGAGGGCAATGAGCAGTTCTTC. This encodes CASSFPGEGNEQFF.

V usage is TRBV5-1 and J usage is TRBJ2-7; weak D call: TRBD1 (5 bases). There are 17 residues in the CDR3. V was clipped by 0 bases and J by 2 bases, with 18 bases between them. CDR1 is SGHRS, CDR2 YFSETQ, per germline. CDR3 residues: CASSLGGWGRTTYEQYF. The CDR3 nucleotides read TGCGCCAGCAGCTTGGGGGGATGGGGCAGGACGACCTACGAGCAGTACTTC.

J is TRBJ2-3 and V is TRBV7-9, with 10 bases that match TRBD2. CDR3 length: 19 amino acids. Germline loops: CDR1 SEHNR, CDR2 FQNEAQ (reference sequence). Germline trimming cut 2 bases from V and 3 bases from J; bases unmatched to any gene: 14. The CDR3 DNA reads as TGTGCCAGCAGCTTAACCCCAGGGAAAGCGGGAGGGTCGACAGATACGCAGTATTTT. Translating gives CASSLTPGKAGGSTDTQYF.

This clone was detected only once. This chain links TRBV18 with TRBJ2-1, with 12 bases aligning to TRBD1. V shed 4 bases, J shed 8 bases, and the junction held 6 bases outside the gene matches. The length of the CDR3 is 15 residues. Germline CDR1 reads KGHSH; CDR2 reads LQKENI. In DNA, the CDR3 is TGTGCCAGCTCACTCCCCGGGACAGGGGGCCATGAGCAGTTCTTC. Encoded protein: CASSLPGTGGHEQFF.

V and J are TRBV7-2 and TRBJ2-1; D unclear. CDR1 is SGHTA and CDR2 is FQGNSA in the germline V gene. The CDR3 spans 12 residues. Trimming removed 5 bases from V and 3 bases from J, with 5 bases in between. CDR3 coding DNA: TGTGCCAGCAGCCCGTACTACAATGAGCAGTTCTTC. Translating gives CASSPYYNEQFF. The full variable domain, completed using reference TRBV7-2 and TRBJ2-1, is GAGVSQSPSNKVTEKGKDVELRCDPISGHTALYWYRQSLGQGLEFLIYFQGNSAPDKSGLPSDRFSAERTGGSVSTLTIQRTQQEDSAVYLCASSPYYNEQFFGPGTRLTVL.

Comment on this clone: At one end the junction does not follow the germline gene, possibly because of a read error. V is TRBV7-7 and J is TRBJ2-2; 12 bases agree with TRBD1. This CDR3 is 20 amino acids long. From germline, CDR1 is SSHAT and CDR2 FNYEAQ (reference sequence). The CDR3 region is CASSLFYEPGQGAGAGELFF. CDR3 bases: TGTGCTAGCAGCTTATTCTACGAGCCGGGACAGGGGGCAGGAGCCGGGGAGCTGTTTTTT.

The V call is TRBV19, the J call TRBJ1-2; D ambiguous. Germline CDR1 LNHDA, CDR2 SQIVND (reference sequence). The V and J ends lost 6 bases and 0 bases respectively, with 14 bases between them. The CDR3 is 15 amino acids. This chain's CDR3 is CASRPDSLANYGYTF. For the CDR3, the DNA is TGTGCCAGTAGACCGGACTCTCTAGCTAACTATGGCTACACCTTC.

CDR3 bases: TGTGCCAGCTCCCGAGGGCAGATCGGGACCTACGAGCAGTACTTC. This translates into CASSRGQIGTYEQYF. The chain uses TRBV28 and TRBJ2-7; perhaps TRBD2 as D (5 bases). The CDR3 spans 15 residues. V lost 8 bases to trimming and J lost 2 bases, with 19 bases between them. In germline, CDR1 is MDHEN, CDR2 SYDVKM.

The J gene is TRBJ2-7, the V gene TRBV7-8, with D tentatively TRBD2 (5 bases). V lost 5 bases and J lost 2, with 16 bases in between. Germline V gene lookup returns CDR1 SGHVS and CDR2 FQNEAQ. CDR3 length: 15 amino acids. CDR3 sequence: CASSTVGEGTYEQYF. Here the CDR3 DNA reads TGTGCCAGCAGCACTGTCGGTGAGGGAACCTACGAGCAGTACTTC.

The CDR3: CASSAQERGNTGELFF. The CDR3 DNA is TGTGCCAGCAGTGCCCAAGAGCGGGGAAACACCGGGGAGCTGTTTTTT. V and J are TRBV6-2 or TRBV6-3 and TRBJ2-2; TRBD2 agrees at 7 bases. The CDR3 contains 16 residues. Per the germline V gene, CDR1 is MNHEY and CDR2 is SVGEGT. The V segment lost 5 bases and the J segment 2 bases; nucleotides outside the gene matches: 8.

Notes on this clone: Sequence at one end of the junction differs from germline and may be a read error. This chain connects TRBV29-1 to TRBJ1-1; no definite D call. This CDR3 region has 13 residues. Per the germline V gene, CDR1 is SQVTM and CDR2 is ANQGSEA. The CDR3 DNA is TGCAGCGTAGAAGGAGGCATGAACACTGAAGCTTTCTTT. This translates into CSVEGGMNTEAFF. Full variable domain (outside the CDR3, taken from reference TRBV29-1 and TRBJ1-1): SAVISQKPSRDICQRGTSLTIQCQVDSQVTMMFWYRQQPGQSLTLIATANQGSEATYESGFVIDKFPISRPNLTFSTLTVSNMSPEDSSIYLCSVEGGMNTEAFFGQGTRLTVV.

The J gene is TRBJ1-2, the V gene TRBV28, with 9 bases lining up with TRBD1. The length of the CDR3 is 14 residues. V lost 4 bases to trimming and J lost 4 bases; unmatched junction nucleotides: 4. CDR1 is MDHEN and CDR2 is SYDVKM in the germline V gene. The CDR3 sequence: CASSSGQGRYGYTF. The CDR3 DNA reads TGTGCCAGCAGTTCTGGACAGGGGCGCTATGGCTACACCTTC.

The CDR3 DNA reads TGTGCCAGCAGCTTAATCAGGGGAAACACCGGGGAGCTGTTTTTT. Translated, it gives CASSLIRGNTGELFF. The J gene is TRBJ2-2, the V gene TRBV7-2, with D maybe TRBD1 (6 bases). Germline lookup yields CDR1 SGHTA and CDR2 FQGNSA. Deletions cut 2 bases from V and 2 bases from J, with 9 bases between. The CDR3 has 15 residues.

The chain carries TRBV5-1 and TRBJ2-5; a possible D gene is TRBD1 (5 bases). There are 14 residues in the CDR3. Germline V gene lookup returns CDR1 SGHRS and CDR2 YFSETQ. The V end was cut by 1 base, the J end by 5 bases, with 12 bases between. CDR3 in amino acids: CASSLRQGVETQYF. As DNA, the CDR3 is TGCGCCAGCAGCTTGCGCCAAGGGGTGGAGACCCAGTACTTC.

This clone was seen just once. The rearrangement uses TRBV6-2 or TRBV6-3 and TRBJ2-2, with 7 nucleotides matching TRBD2. CDR3 length: 16 amino acids. CDR1 is MNHEY and CDR2 is SVGEGT in the germline V gene. With V trimmed by 4 bases and J by 6 bases, 11 bases remained unmatched. The DNA for the CDR3 is TGTGCCAGCAGTTCCCGACTAGCCCTTGCCCCCGGGGAGCTGTTTTTT. Its protein product is CASSSRLALAPGELFF.

The chain links TRBV19 to TRBJ1-1; D is ambiguous. Per the germline V gene, CDR1 is LNHDA and CDR2 is SQIVND (reference sequence). The CDR3 covers 12 residues. Trimming pared 5 bases from V and 10 bases from J, leaving 14 bases between. CDR3 sequence: CASSVGPVGAFF. In DNA, the CDR3 is TGTGCCAGTAGTGTGGGCCCCGTAGGAGCTTTCTTT.

The CDR3 region has the DNA TGTGCCAGCAGTTTATACGGGGACAGTTCAAATTCACCCCTCCACTTT. This translates into CASSLYGDSSNSPLHF. This chain links TRBV27 with TRBJ1-6; 7 nucleotides match TRBD1. CDR3 length equals 16 residues. The junction had 7 bases not matched to a gene; V was cut back by 1 base and J by 7 bases. The germline V gene has CDR1 MNHEY and CDR2 SMNVEV (reference sequence).

V is TRBV5-6 and J is TRBJ1-4; D may be TRBD1 (6 bases). The CDR3 is 14 amino acids. The V gene's germline CDR1 is SGHDT and CDR2 YYEEEE. The germline V and J ends were trimmed by 4 bases and 6 bases, with 13 bases remaining between them. The CDR3 is CASSVDRYYEKLFF. CDR3 nucleotides: TGTGCCAGCAGCGTGGACAGATATTATGAAAAACTGTTTTTT.

V and J are TRBV28 and TRBJ1-2, with a possible D match to TRBD1 (5 bases). The germline gives CDR1 MDHEN, CDR2 SYDVKM. This CDR3 is 15 amino acids long. Trimming left V 2 bases short and J 0 bases short, with 10 bases between. The CDR3 DNA reads as TGTGCCAGCAGTTTAGGGGCAAGAGCTAACTATGGCTACACCTTC. It yields the protein CASSLGARANYGYTF.

V and J are TRBV11-1 and TRBJ1-1; D is unclear. The CDR3 is made up of 14 amino acids. Trimming stripped 1 base from V and 0 bases from J, with 6 bases between. CDR1 is SGHAT, CDR2 FQDESV, per germline (reference sequence). CDR3 amino acids: CASSLERMNTEAFF. The DNA of the CDR3 is TGTGCCAGCAGCTTAGAGCGGATGAACACTGAAGCTTTCTTT.

The CDR3 sequence: CASSQGVDQPQHF. The CDR3 bases are TGTGCCAGCTCACAGGGGGTCGATCAGCCCCAGCATTTT. This chain uses TRBV18 with TRBJ1-5; perhaps TRBD1 as D (6 bases). CDR3 length: 13 residues. Germline CDR1 reads KGHSH; CDR2 reads LQKENI. V lost 4 bases and J lost 5, with 9 bases in between.

The chain combines TRBV10-3 with TRBJ2-7; 12 nucleotides line up with TRBD1. V shed 11 bases, J shed 5 bases, and the junction held 7 bases outside the gene matches. In germline, CDR1 is ENHRY, CDR2 SYGVKD. The CDR3 is 13 amino acids. The CDR3 loop is CAVEGQGAHEQYF. The CDR3 coding sequence is TGTGCCGTCGAGGGACAGGGGGCCCACGAGCAGTACTTC.

The chain is built from TRBV14 and TRBJ2-7, with 13 bases fitting TRBD2. The CDR3 sequence is 15 residues long. V gave up 5 bases and J gave up 4 bases; unmatched junction bases: 5. The germline CDR1 and CDR2 sequences are SGHDN and FVKESK. The chain's CDR3 is CASSAWTSGSYEQYF. In DNA form, the CDR3 reads TGTGCCAGCAGCGCCTGGACTAGCGGGAGTTACGAGCAGTACTTC. The variable domain in full, with the rest retrieved from reference TRBV14 and TRBJ2-7, is EAGVTQFPSHSVIEKGQTVTLRCDPISGHDNLYWYRRVMGKEIKFLLHFVKESKQDESGMPNNRFLAERTGGTYSTLKVQPAELEDSGVYFCASSAWTSGSYEQYFGPGTRLTVT.

The chain carries TRBV5-1 and TRBJ2-2; a possible D gene is TRBD2 (5 bases). This CDR3 has 15 amino acids. The ends were cut back, 6 bases at V and 1 base at J, with 13 bases in the middle. CDR1 and CDR2 (germline): SGHRS, YFSETQ. The CDR3 DNA sequence: TGCGCCAGCACGTCAGCGGAGTGGAACACCGGGGAGCTGTTTTTT. This gives the protein CASTSAEWNTGELFF.

The V gene is TRBV2, the J gene TRBJ2-1, with 7 bases lining up with TRBD2. The CDR3 consists of 16 residues. The V segment lost 5 bases and the J segment 7 bases; nucleotides outside the gene matches: 14. Per the germline V gene, CDR1 is SNHLY and CDR2 is FYNNEI. CDR3 sequence (DNA): TGTGCCAGCAGTCCCCCCGGGACTACCGTCGGGAATGAGCAGTTCTTC. It translates to CASSPPGTTVGNEQFF.

The chain combines TRBV25-1 with TRBJ1-5; the D gene is possibly TRBD1 (5 bases). Germline CDR1 reads MGHDK; CDR2 reads SYGVNS. The CDR3 contains 17 residues. V dropped 1 base and J dropped 2 bases, with 15 bases sitting between them. CDR3 residues: CASSEWPDNGGNQPQHF. The CDR3 DNA reads as TGTGCCAGCAGTGAATGGCCGGACAATGGGGGCAATCAGCCCCAGCATTTT. The full variable domain, rest sourced from reference TRBV25-1 and TRBJ1-5, is EADIYQTPRYLVIGTGKKITLECSQTMGHDKMYWYQQDPGMELHLIHYSYGVNSTEKGDLSSESTVSRIRTEHFPLTLESARPSHTSQYLCASSEWPDNGGNQPQHFGDGTRLSIL.

There are a few counts of this clone. V is TRBV24-1 and J is TRBJ2-1, with 9 bases fitting TRBD2. CDR3 length: 16 residues. J lost 8 bases, V lost 6 bases, and 13 bases had no gene match. Germline-derived CDR1 and CDR2 are KGHDR and SFDVKD. CDR3 coding DNA: TGTGCCACCAGTCGACCCGGGACTAGCCTACAGTATGAGCAGTTCTTC. It yields the protein CATSRPGTSLQYEQFF.

The V and J genes are TRBV11-2 and TRBJ2-7; D may be TRBD2 (5 bases). Between the trimmed V and J ends, which lost 6 bases and 4 bases, there was a span of 19 bases. The CDR3 totals 15 residues. Germline lookup yields CDR1 SGHAT and CDR2 FQNNGV. The CDR3 reads CASSHYEGPNYEQYF. The DNA for the CDR3 is TGTGCCAGCAGTCACTATGAGGGCCCGAATTACGAGCAGTACTTC.

The chain uses TRBV19 and TRBJ2-3; 15 bases agree with TRBD2. Germline assignment: CDR1 LNHDA and CDR2 SQIVND (reference sequence). CDR3 length: 16 amino acids. V shed 9 bases and J 3 bases; nucleotides not matched to a gene: 7. CDR3 region: CASRTSGRARTDTQYF. In nucleotides, the CDR3 is TGTGCCAGCAGGACTAGCGGGAGGGCCAGGACAGATACGCAGTATTTT.

The chain links TRBV4-3 to TRBJ2-1; no reliable D call. Germline V gives CDR1 LGHNA, CDR2 YSLEER. V was pared by 0 bases and J by 6 bases, with 6 bases between. The CDR3 runs 13 residues. CDR3 bases: TGCGCCAGCAGCCAAGATACGGTCAATGAGCAGTTCTTC. Its translation: CASSQDTVNEQFF.

V is TRBV7-9 and J is TRBJ2-1, with D maybe TRBD2 (6 bases). The germline V gene encodes CDR1 SEHNR and CDR2 FQNEAQ (reference sequence). V dropped 8 bases and J dropped 9 bases, with 17 bases sitting between them. The CDR3 totals 13 residues. In nucleotides, the CDR3 is TGTGCCAGCTATCCAGCGGGTGGGACTGAGCAGTTCTTC. This gives the protein CASYPAGGTEQFF.